The next 30 T cell receptor beta chains were all read from a single sample in a study of healthy donors' naive CD4 and CD8 T cells. A linear amplification protocol produced the TCR libraries from 500 ng of total RNA. TCRdb independently ran MiXCR on the reads; one entry per CDR3 protein. The sample lists about 200,000 distinct CDR3 sequences; under 85% were seen once. The sequenced material came from naive CD4+ and CD8+ T cells sorted from blood, pooled from several donors. The receptors were sampled from a pool of human donors in good health; the sample pools cells from several healthy donors.

V gene TRBV29-1 combines with J gene TRBJ2-7; 10 bases agree with TRBD2. Germline V gives CDR1 SQVTM, CDR2 ANQGSEA. With V trimmed by 6 bases and J by 0 bases, 8 bases remained unmatched. CDR3 length: 15 residues. The CDR3 DNA is TGCAGCGTCTGGGGGGCTAGCGGGAGCTCCTACGAGCAGTACTTC. Its protein is CSVWGASGSSYEQYF.

Turning to this clonotype: One junction end disagrees with the germline gene, perhaps due to a read error. The chain recombines TRBV6-1 with TRBJ1-1; D gene unclear. The length of the CDR3 is 11 residues. CDR1 and CDR2 from the germline V gene are MNHNS and SASEGT. This CDR3 reads CASSEGGEAFF. In DNA, the CDR3 is TGTGCCAGCAGCGAAGGAGGGGAAGCTTTCTTT.

This clonotype was seen only a few times. The rearrangement links TRBV24-1 to TRBJ2-5; 12 positions match TRBD1. The CDR3 loop spans 17 amino acids. In germline, CDR1 is KGHDR, CDR2 SFDVKD. J lost 4 bases, V lost 0 bases, and 5 bases had no gene match. CDR3 amino acids: CATSDLAGQGAGETQYF. The DNA of the CDR3 is TGTGCCACCAGTGATTTGGCGGGACAGGGGGCAGGAGAGACCCAGTACTTC.

The V call is TRBV6-2 or TRBV6-3, the J call TRBJ2-2; unclear D gene. Germline lookup yields CDR1 MNHEY and CDR2 SVGEGT. This CDR3 has 10 amino acids. V gave up 7 bases and J gave up 7 bases, with 4 bases separating them. CDR3 sequence (DNA): TGTGCCAGCAAGGACGGGGAGCTGTTTTTT. Translated, it gives CASKDGELFF.

The chain combines TRBV29-1 with TRBJ1-4, with 7 bases fitting TRBD1. The CDR3 contains 13 residues. Germline trimming cut 5 bases from V and 7 bases from J; bases unmatched to any gene: 7. Looked up from germline, CDR1 is SQVTM and CDR2 is ANQGSEA. The CDR3 coding sequence is TGCAGCGTTAATGACAGGGCTGGTGAAAAACTGTTTTTT. Translation gives CSVNDRAGEKLFF.

Only one count was recorded for this clonotype. The V gene is TRBV19, the J gene TRBJ1-4; D possibly corresponds to TRBD1 (6 bases). The V gene lost 3 bases and the J gene lost 8 bases, with 10 bases spanning the gap. CDR3 size: 13 residues. Germline values: CDR1 LNHDA, CDR2 SQIVND (reference sequence). The CDR3 DNA reads TGTGCCAGTAGTATCCCAGGGGAGGAAAAACTGTTTTTT. Translation gives CASSIPGEEKLFF.

The chain is built from TRBV6-1 and TRBJ1-5, with a tentative D call TRBD1 (6 bases). Germline V gene sequence: CDR1 MNHNS, CDR2 SASEGT. This CDR3 comprises 16 residues. Trimming shortened V by 3 bases and J by 0 bases, and 12 bases separated the two germline ends. The CDR3 DNA reads TGTGCCAGCAGTGAGGGCTACAGGGTTAGCAATCAGCCCCAGCATTTT. The encoded protein is CASSEGYRVSNQPQHF.

This clonotype has only one observation. V and J are TRBV6-5 and TRBJ2-5; tentatively, D is TRBD2 (5 bases). CDR1 and CDR2 (germline): MNHEY, SVGAGI. The CDR3 sequence is 15 residues long. Trimming removed 0 bases at V and 5 bases at J, with 13 bases between. The CDR3 here is CASSYSTVTGETQYF. DNA of the CDR3: TGTGCCAGCAGTTACTCCACAGTCACGGGGGAGACCCAGTACTTC.

The gene calls are TRBV29-1 and TRBJ2-5, with 11 bases matching TRBD1. CDR3 length: 12 residues. CDR1 and CDR2 from the germline V gene are SQVTM and ANQGSEA. J lost 5 bases, V lost 7 bases, and 3 bases had no gene match. The CDR3 sequence is CSGGQGEETQYF. CDR3 nucleotides: TGCAGCGGGGGACAGGGGGAGGAGACCCAGTACTTC.

The chain recombines TRBV30 with TRBJ2-1; 13 bases agree with TRBD2. Germline CDR1 is GTSNPN and CDR2 is SVGIG (reference sequence). The V gene end was trimmed by 3 bases and the J gene end by 8 bases; junction bases not matched to a gene: 10. The CDR3 is 16 amino acids. The CDR3 region is CAWSRLGTSGVDEQFF. For the CDR3, the DNA is TGTGCCTGGAGCCGACTCGGGACTAGCGGGGTAGATGAGCAGTTCTTC.

This chain links TRBV19 with TRBJ1-2; TRBD1 matches at 8 bases. The germline V gene has CDR1 LNHDA and CDR2 SQIVND (reference sequence). V trimming: 7 bases; J trimming: 5 bases; junction bases outside the gene matches: 9. This CDR3 is 14 amino acids long. The CDR3 here is CASIPDRGGYGYTF. The CDR3 nucleotides read TGTGCCAGTATCCCCGACAGGGGAGGGTATGGCTACACCTTC. Looking up the rest from reference TRBV19 and TRBJ1-2 gives the full variable domain: DGGITQSPKYLFRKEGQNVTLSCEQNLNHDAMYWYRQDPGQGLRLIYYSQIVNDFQKGDIAEGYSVSREKKESFPLTVTSAQKNPTAFYLCASIPDRGGYGYTFGSGTRLTVV.

The chain uses TRBV6-9 and TRBJ2-7, with 7 bases fitting TRBD1. The CDR3 covers 16 residues. Trimming at V came to 6 bases and at J to 2 bases, leaving 13 bases not matched to a gene. CDR1 is MNHGY and CDR2 is SVAAGI in the germline V gene. DNA for the CDR3: TGTGCCAGCAGCCTGCCCCGGGCAGGGGGAACCTACGAGCAGTACTTC. Residues: CASSLPRAGGTYEQYF.

The chain carries TRBV29-1 and TRBJ1-1; perhaps TRBD1 as D (5 bases). Per the germline V gene, CDR1 is SQVTM and CDR2 is ANQGSEA. V lost 0 bases and J lost 3, with 8 bases in between. The CDR3 length is 13 residues. The CDR3 loop reads CSVEDRADTEAFF. The CDR3 region has the DNA TGCAGCGTTGAAGACAGGGCGGACACTGAAGCTTTCTTT. The whole variable domain, filled in from reference TRBV29-1 and TRBJ1-1, reads SAVISQKPSRDICQRGTSLTIQCQVDSQVTMMFWYRQQPGQSLTLIATANQGSEATYESGFVIDKFPISRPNLTFSTLTVSNMSPEDSSIYLCSVEDRADTEAFFGQGTRLTVV.

This chain joins TRBV29-1 and TRBJ2-1, with D unresolved. V was trimmed by 5 bases and J by 0 bases, leaving 8 bases between them. The CDR3 consists of 13 residues. Germline V gene lookup returns CDR1 SQVTM and CDR2 ANQGSEA. CDR3 sequence: CSVFSRSYNEQFF. The CDR3 region has the DNA TGCAGCGTTTTCAGCCGCTCCTACAATGAGCAGTTCTTC.

This clonotype was seen only a few times. V is TRBV19 and J is TRBJ2-7; 7 bases are shared with TRBD1. Germline V lookup: CDR1 LNHDA, CDR2 SQIVND (reference sequence). Trimming took 6 bases from V and 4 from J; bases not matched to a gene: 3. This CDR3 region has 12 residues. This chain's CDR3 is CASSGTDYEQYF. The CDR3 DNA is TGTGCCAGTAGCGGGACAGATTACGAGCAGTACTTC.

The chain's CDR3 is CASSSEEGTDTQYF. The CDR3 nucleotides read TGTGCCAGCAGTTCGGAGGAGGGCACAGATACGCAGTATTTT. The V call is TRBV5-5, the J call TRBJ2-3; D may be TRBD2 (5 bases). CDR1 is SGHKS, CDR2 YYEKEE, per germline (reference sequence). Trimming took off 5 bases at V and 1 base at J, with 11 bases between the two ends. The CDR3 totals 14 residues.

This sequence joins TRBV19 and TRBJ1-2, with a weak D call TRBD1 (6 bases). This CDR3 spans 12 amino acids. The germline V and J ends were trimmed by 7 bases and 2 bases, with 8 bases remaining between them. Germline V gene sequence: CDR1 LNHDA, CDR2 SQIVND (reference sequence). The CDR3 is CASNTGNYGYTF. CDR3 coding DNA: TGTGCCAGTAATACAGGGAACTATGGCTACACCTTC.

This chain connects TRBV27 to TRBJ2-1, with TRBD2 identical over 7 bases. This CDR3 has 17 amino acids. V was clipped by 4 bases and J by 0 bases; unmatched bases: 9. The germline gives CDR1 MNHEY, CDR2 SMNVEV (reference sequence). Here the CDR3 DNA reads TGTGCCAGCAGTTCCCATCGGGACTACGTCTCCTACAATGAGCAGTTCTTC. It codes for CASSSHRDYVSYNEQFF.

The chain joins TRBV29-1 to TRBJ2-5, with D perhaps TRBD1 (5 bases). With 4 bases removed from V and 1 base from J, the gap between germline ends came to 13 bases. Per the germline V gene, CDR1 is SQVTM and CDR2 is ANQGSEA. The CDR3 is made up of 14 amino acids. This CDR3 is CSVVNPDTQETQYF. CDR3 sequence (DNA): TGCAGCGTTGTCAACCCGGACACCCAAGAGACCCAGTACTTC.

The gene calls are TRBV29-1 and TRBJ2-1; D is uncertain. With 3 bases removed from V and 8 bases from J, the gap between germline ends came to 11 bases. CDR3 length: 12 amino acids. Germline V gene lookup returns CDR1 SQVTM and CDR2 ANQGSEA. The CDR3 loop is CSVDSRVDEQFF. CDR3 in DNA: TGCAGCGTTGATTCTAGGGTGGATGAGCAGTTCTTC.

The chain couples TRBV29-1 to TRBJ2-1; D is uncertain. The V and J ends lost 4 bases and 5 bases respectively, with 6 bases between them. Germline V CDR1 and CDR2: SQVTM, ANQGSEA. There are 11 residues in the CDR3. Here the CDR3 reads CSVVVDNEQFF. CDR3 sequence (DNA): TGCAGCGTTGTCGTAGACAATGAGCAGTTCTTC.

The chain recombines TRBV20-1 with TRBJ1-1; the D is unclear. The CDR3 is made up of 13 amino acids. Trimming took off 1 base at V and 4 bases at J, with 10 bases between the two ends. The germline gives CDR1 DFQATT, CDR2 SNEGSKA (reference sequence). CDR3 in amino acids: CSARVLMGTEAFF. The CDR3 DNA is TGCAGTGCTAGAGTCTTGATGGGCACTGAAGCTTTCTTT.

The chain joins TRBV29-1 to TRBJ2-1; tentative D call: TRBD2 (5 bases). The CDR3 runs to 11 residues. In germline, CDR1 is SQVTM, CDR2 ANQGSEA. The V end was cut by 3 bases, the J end by 8 bases, with 8 bases between. In nucleotides, the CDR3 is TGCAGCGTTGAGAGGGTCCATGAGCAGTTCTTC. Protein: CSVERVHEQFF.

The rearrangement links TRBV5-4 to TRBJ1-1; 7 bases agree with TRBD1. V trimming: 4 bases; J trimming: 1 base; junction bases outside the gene matches: 10. Germline CDR1 is SGHNT and CDR2 is YYREEE (reference sequence). The CDR3 is 16 residues long. The CDR3 DNA reads TGTGCCAGCAGCGGAGCCCGACAGGGAGGGAACACTGAAGCTTTCTTT. The encoded protein is CASSGARQGGNTEAFF.

This clonotype was recorded only once. The J gene is TRBJ2-7, the V gene TRBV19; tentative D call: TRBD2 (6 bases). From germline, CDR1 is LNHDA and CDR2 SQIVND (reference sequence). V was shortened by 5 bases and J by 3 bases, with 17 bases between the two germline ends. The CDR3 spans 15 residues. In DNA form, the CDR3 reads TGTGCCAGTAGTCCCCAAGGGCGGGGCTACTACGAGCAGTACTTC. Its translation: CASSPQGRGYYEQYF. Filled out from reference TRBV19 and TRBJ2-7, the complete variable domain reads DGGITQSPKYLFRKEGQNVTLSCEQNLNHDAMYWYRQDPGQGLRLIYYSQIVNDFQKGDIAEGYSVSREKKESFPLTVTSAQKNPTAFYLCASSPQGRGYYEQYFGPGTRLTVT.

This clonotype appeared once. V gene TRBV2 combines with J gene TRBJ1-5; D is uncertain. The CDR3 consists of 11 residues. Germline V gene data show CDR1 as SNHLY and CDR2 as FYNNEI. V was clipped by 7 bases and J by 5 bases, with 6 bases between them. The DNA for the CDR3 is TGTGCCAGCAAAGCTGATCAGCCCCAGCATTTT. Its protein is CASKADQPQHF.

V usage is TRBV15 and J usage is TRBJ2-2, with D unclear. The CDR3 has 14 residues. The V and J ends lost 3 bases and 1 base respectively, with 6 bases between them. The germline gives CDR1 LNHNV, CDR2 YYDKDF (reference sequence). The CDR3 is CATSRTRNTGELFF. CDR3 bases: TGTGCCACCAGCAGGACACGGAACACCGGGGAGCTGTTTTTT. Filled out from reference TRBV15 and TRBJ2-2, the complete variable domain reads DAMVIQNPRYQVTQFGKPVTLSCSQTLNHNVMYWYQQKSSQAPKLLFHYYDKDFNNEADTPDNFQSRRPNTSFCFLDIRSPGLGDTAMYLCATSRTRNTGELFFGEGSRLTVL.

The chain links TRBV29-1 to TRBJ1-1; D is possibly TRBD1 (6 bases). Germline V gene data show CDR1 as SQVTM and CDR2 as ANQGSEA. The CDR3 spans 11 residues. Deletions cut 2 bases from V and 5 bases from J, with 6 bases between. The CDR3 here is CSVETGTEAFF. The CDR3 DNA is TGCAGCGTTGAAACAGGGACTGAAGCTTTCTTT.

CDR3 amino acids: CASSNTGVTDTQYF. CDR3 nucleotide sequence: TGTGCCAGCAGTAATACAGGGGTCACAGATACGCAGTATTTT. The V call is TRBV27, the J call TRBJ2-3; 7 nucleotides line up with TRBD1. V was clipped by 5 bases and J by 2 bases; unmatched bases: 4. The CDR3 length is 14 residues. From germline, CDR1 is MNHEY and CDR2 SMNVEV (reference sequence).

This clonotype turned up a few times. The CDR3 protein is CSVVQGDEKLFF. In DNA, the CDR3 is TGCAGCGTTGTACAGGGTGATGAAAAACTGTTTTTT. The rearrangement uses TRBV29-1 and TRBJ1-4, with D maybe TRBD1 (6 bases). The length of the CDR3 is 12 residues. Germline CDR1 is SQVTM and CDR2 is ANQGSEA. Trimming left V 4 bases short and J 6 bases short, with 9 bases between.